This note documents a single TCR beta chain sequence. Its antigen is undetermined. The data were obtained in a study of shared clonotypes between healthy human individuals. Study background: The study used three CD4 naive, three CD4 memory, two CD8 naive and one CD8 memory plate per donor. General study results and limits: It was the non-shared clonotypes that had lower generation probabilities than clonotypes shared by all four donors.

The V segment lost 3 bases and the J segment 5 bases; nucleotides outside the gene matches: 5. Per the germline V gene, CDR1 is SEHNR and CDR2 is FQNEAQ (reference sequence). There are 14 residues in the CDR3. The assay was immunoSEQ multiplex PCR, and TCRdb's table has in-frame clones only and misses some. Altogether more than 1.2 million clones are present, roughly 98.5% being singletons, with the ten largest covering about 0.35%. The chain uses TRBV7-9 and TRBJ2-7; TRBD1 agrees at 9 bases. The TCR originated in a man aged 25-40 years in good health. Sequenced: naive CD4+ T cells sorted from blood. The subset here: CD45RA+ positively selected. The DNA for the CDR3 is TGTGCCAGCAGCTTCGGACAGGGGATCCACGAGCAGTACTTC. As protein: CASSFGQGIHEQYF.